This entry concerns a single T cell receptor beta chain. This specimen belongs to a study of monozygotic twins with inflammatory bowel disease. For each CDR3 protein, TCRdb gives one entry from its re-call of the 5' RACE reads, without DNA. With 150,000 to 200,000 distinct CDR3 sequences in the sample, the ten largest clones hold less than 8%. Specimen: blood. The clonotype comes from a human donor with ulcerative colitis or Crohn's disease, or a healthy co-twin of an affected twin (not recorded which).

CDR3 sequence reads: CASSLVGGSEGEFF. V and J are TRBV11-2 and TRBJ2-1; TCRdb's D gene call, TRBD1, goes unchecked for lack of DNA. This CDR3 has 14 amino acids. Germline V gives CDR1 SGHAT, CDR2 FQNNGV.